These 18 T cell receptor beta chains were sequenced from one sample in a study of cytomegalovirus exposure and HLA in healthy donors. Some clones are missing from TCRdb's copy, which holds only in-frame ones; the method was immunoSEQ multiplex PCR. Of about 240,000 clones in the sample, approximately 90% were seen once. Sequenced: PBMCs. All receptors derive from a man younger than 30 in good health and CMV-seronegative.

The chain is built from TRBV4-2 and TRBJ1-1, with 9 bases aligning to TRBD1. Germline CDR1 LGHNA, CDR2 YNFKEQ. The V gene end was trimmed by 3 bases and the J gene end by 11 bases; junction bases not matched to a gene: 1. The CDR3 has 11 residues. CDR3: CASSHGQGAFF. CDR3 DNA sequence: TGTGCCAGCAGCCACGGACAGGGGGCTTTCTTT.

This CDR3 reads CASSPSRQGSQETQYF. CDR3 nucleotide sequence: TGTGCCAGCTCACCCAGTCGTCAGGGAAGTCAAGAGACCCAGTACTTC. The V call is TRBV18, the J call TRBJ2-5, with a tentative D call TRBD1 (5 bases). Germline lookup yields CDR1 KGHSH and CDR2 LQKENI. The V gene lost 3 bases and the J gene lost 2 bases, with 16 bases spanning the gap. The CDR3 runs 16 residues.

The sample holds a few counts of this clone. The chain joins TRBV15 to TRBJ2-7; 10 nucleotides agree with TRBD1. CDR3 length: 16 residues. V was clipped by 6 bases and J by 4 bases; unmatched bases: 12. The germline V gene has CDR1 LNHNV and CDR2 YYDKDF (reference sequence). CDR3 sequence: CATRSTGGASEYEQYF. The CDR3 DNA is TGTGCCACCAGATCGACAGGGGGCGCTTCGGAATACGAGCAGTACTTC.

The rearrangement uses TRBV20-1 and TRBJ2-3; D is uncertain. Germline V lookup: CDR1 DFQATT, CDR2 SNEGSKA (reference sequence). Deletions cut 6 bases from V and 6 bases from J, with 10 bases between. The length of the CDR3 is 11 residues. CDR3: CSALTGDTQYF. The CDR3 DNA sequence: TGCAGTGCCCTAACCGGGGATACGCAGTATTTT.

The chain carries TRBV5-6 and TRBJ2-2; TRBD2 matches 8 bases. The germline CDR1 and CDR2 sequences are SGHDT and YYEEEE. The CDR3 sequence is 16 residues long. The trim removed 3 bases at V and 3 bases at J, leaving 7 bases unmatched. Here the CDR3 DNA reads TGTGCCAGCAGCTGGCCGGGACTAGGCGACACCGGGGAGCTGTTTTTT. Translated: CASSWPGLGDTGELFF.

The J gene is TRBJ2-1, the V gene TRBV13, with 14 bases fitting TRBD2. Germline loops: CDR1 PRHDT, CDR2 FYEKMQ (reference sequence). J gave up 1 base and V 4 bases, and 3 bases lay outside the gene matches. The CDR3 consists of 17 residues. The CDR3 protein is CASSWGLAGVSYNEQFF. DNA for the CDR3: TGTGCCAGCAGCTGGGGACTAGCGGGGGTGTCCTACAATGAGCAGTTCTTC. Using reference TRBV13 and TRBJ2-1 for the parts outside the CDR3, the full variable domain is AAGVIQSPRHLIKEKRETATLKCYPIPRHDTVYWYQQGPGQDPQFLISFYEKMQSDKGSIPDRFSAQQFSDYHSELNMSSLELGDSALYFCASSWGLAGVSYNEQFFGPGTRLTVL.

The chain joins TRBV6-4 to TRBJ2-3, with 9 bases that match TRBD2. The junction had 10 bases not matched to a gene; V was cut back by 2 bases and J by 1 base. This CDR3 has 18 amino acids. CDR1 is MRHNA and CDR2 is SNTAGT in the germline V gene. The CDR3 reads CASSDEGETSGCTDTQYF. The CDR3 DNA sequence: TGTGCCAGCAGTGACGAGGGAGAGACTAGCGGTTGCACAGATACGCAGTATTTT.

The CDR3 protein is CASSLRQGRDGYTF. The CDR3, as DNA: TGTGCCAGCAGCTTAAGACAGGGTCGAGATGGCTACACCTTC. The V call is TRBV5-8, the J call TRBJ1-2, with 7 bases aligning to TRBD1. The germline CDR1 and CDR2 sequences are SGHTS and YDEGEE. V was clipped by 2 bases and J by 6 bases; unmatched bases: 7. The CDR3 is 14 amino acids. Together with reference TRBV5-8 and TRBJ1-2, the CDR3 gives the full variable domain: EAGVTQSPTHLIKTRGQQATLRCSPISGHTSVYWYQQALGLGLQFLLWYDEGEERNRGNFPPRFSGRQFPNYSSELNVNALELEDSALYLCASSLRQGRDGYTFGSGTRLTVV.

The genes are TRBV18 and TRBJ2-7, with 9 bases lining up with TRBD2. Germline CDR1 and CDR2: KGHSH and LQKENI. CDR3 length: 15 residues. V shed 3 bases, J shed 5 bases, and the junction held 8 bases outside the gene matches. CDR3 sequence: CASSPGLAMVHEQYF. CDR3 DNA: TGTGCCAGCTCACCGGGACTAGCTATGGTCCACGAGCAGTACTTC.

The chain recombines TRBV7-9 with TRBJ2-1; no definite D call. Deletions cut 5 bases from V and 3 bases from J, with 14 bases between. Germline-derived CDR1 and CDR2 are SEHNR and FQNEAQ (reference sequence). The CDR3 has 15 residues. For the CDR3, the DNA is TGTGCCAGCAGCCCCAAAGTTTCTAACTACAATGAGCAGTTCTTC. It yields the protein CASSPKVSNYNEQFF.

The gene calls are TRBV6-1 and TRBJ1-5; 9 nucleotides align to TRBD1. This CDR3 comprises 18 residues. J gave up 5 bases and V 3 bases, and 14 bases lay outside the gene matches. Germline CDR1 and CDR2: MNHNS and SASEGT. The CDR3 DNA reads TGTGCCAGCAGTGATAGTTTAGGACAGGGGACCCCCTATCAGCCCCAGCATTTT. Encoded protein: CASSDSLGQGTPYQPQHF.

CDR3 DNA sequence: TGTGCCTGGAGCAGGAGGGGGCGGGCGGGGTATAGCAATCAGCCCCAGCATTTT. This translates into CAWSRRGRAGYSNQPQHF. The genes are TRBV30 and TRBJ1-5; 7 bases fit TRBD1. The CDR3 loop spans 18 amino acids. The V gene's germline CDR1 is GTSNPN and CDR2 SVGIG (reference sequence). V shed 3 bases and J 0 bases; nucleotides not matched to a gene: 14.

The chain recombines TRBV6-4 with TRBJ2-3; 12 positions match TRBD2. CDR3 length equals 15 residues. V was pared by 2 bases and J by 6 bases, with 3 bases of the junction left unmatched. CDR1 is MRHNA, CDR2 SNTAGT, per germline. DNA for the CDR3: TGTGCCAGCAGTGACAGGACTAGCGGGGTGGATACGCAGTATTTT. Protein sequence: CASSDRTSGVDTQYF.

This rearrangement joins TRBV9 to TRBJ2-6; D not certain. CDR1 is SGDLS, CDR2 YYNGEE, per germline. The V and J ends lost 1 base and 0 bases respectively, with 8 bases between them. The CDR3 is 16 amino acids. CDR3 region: CASSVRGDSGANVLTF. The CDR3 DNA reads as TGTGCCAGCAGCGTACGAGGCGACTCTGGGGCCAACGTCCTGACTTTC.

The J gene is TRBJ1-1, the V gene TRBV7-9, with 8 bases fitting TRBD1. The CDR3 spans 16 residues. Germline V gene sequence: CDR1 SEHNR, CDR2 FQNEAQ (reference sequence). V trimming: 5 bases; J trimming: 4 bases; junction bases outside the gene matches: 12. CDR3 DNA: TGTGCCAGCAGCCGCGAACCAAGACAGGGGACCACTGAAGCTTTCTTT. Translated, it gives CASSREPRQGTTEAFF.

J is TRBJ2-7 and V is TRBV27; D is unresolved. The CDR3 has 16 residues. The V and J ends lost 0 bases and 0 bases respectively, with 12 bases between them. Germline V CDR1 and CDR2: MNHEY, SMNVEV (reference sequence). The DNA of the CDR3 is TGTGCCAGCAGTTTATCGCGGCAGACGAGCTCCTACGAGCAGTACTTC. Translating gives CASSLSRQTSSYEQYF.

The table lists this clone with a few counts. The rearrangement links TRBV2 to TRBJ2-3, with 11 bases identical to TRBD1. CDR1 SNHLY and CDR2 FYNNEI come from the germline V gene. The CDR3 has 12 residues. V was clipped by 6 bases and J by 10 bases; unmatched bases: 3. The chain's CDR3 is CASRGQGESQYF. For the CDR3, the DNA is TGTGCCAGCAGGGGACAGGGGGAGTCGCAGTATTTT.

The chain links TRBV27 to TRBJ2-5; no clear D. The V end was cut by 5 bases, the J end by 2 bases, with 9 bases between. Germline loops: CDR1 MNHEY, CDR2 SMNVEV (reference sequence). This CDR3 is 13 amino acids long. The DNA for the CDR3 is TGTGCCAGCAGTCAGCGTAGACAAGAGACCCAGTACTTC. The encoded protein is CASSQRRQETQYF.